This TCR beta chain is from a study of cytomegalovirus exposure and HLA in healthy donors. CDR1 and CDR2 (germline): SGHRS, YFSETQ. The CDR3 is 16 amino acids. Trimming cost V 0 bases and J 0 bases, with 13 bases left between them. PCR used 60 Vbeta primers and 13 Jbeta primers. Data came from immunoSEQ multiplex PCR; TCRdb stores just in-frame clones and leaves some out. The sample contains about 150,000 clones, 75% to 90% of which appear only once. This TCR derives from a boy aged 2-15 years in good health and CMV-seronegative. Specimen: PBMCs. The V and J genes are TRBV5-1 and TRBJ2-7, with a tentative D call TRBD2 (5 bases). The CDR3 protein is CASSLARETSSYEQYF. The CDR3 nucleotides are TGCGCCAGCAGCTTGGCTCGGGAAACAAGCTCCTACGAGCAGTACTTC.